These T cell receptor beta chains were read from a single sample in a study of beta chain features in type 1 diabetes. Using immunoSEQ multiplex PCR, the repertoire was profiled, and TCRdb retains in-frame clones only, with some absent. The data show under 850,000 clones, 10% to 15% seen once. The specimen sequenced was naive CD4+ T cells from blood. Receptors originate from a man between 18 and 35 years old with type 1 diabetes. CDR3s include the opening cysteine and the closing phenylalanine or tryptophan. Fields, in order: J gene, V gene, CDR3 protein.

>TRBJ1-6|TRBV30
CAWSAQGSGSPLHF
>TRBJ2-1|TRBV2
CASSEGRGGDEQFF
>TRBJ1-4|TRBV4-1
CASSPPGRNNEKLFF
>TRBJ2-3|TRBV5-1
CASSPDPWRGVADTQYF
>TRBJ2-1|TRBV27
CASSLLPAGVGYDNEQFF
>TRBJ1-5|TRBV6-5
CASSLMTGTDQPQHF
>TRBJ2-3|TRBV7-8
CASSLLTDTQYF
>TRBJ1-1|TRBV7-2
CASSPRDKNTEAFF
>TRBJ2-5|TRBV2
CASSERIQETQYF
>TRBJ1-4|TRBV25-1
CASSEEVTNEKLFF
>TRBJ1-6|TRBV7-2
CASSFLGQGIDSPLHF
>TRBJ2-3|TRBV6-1
CASSEPARSTQYF
>TRBJ2-5|TRBV18
CASSPGPEETQYF
>TRBJ2-6|TRBV19
CASLPRGAGANVLTF
>TRBJ2-2|TRBV11-2
CASSLVLNTGELFF
>TRBJ2-3|TRBV7-8
CASSLASRDTQYF
>TRBJ1-2|TRBV30
CAWRDPGRDYGYTF
>TRBJ1-2|TRBV5-4
CASSLVGSSAYGYTF
>TRBJ2-3|TRBV18
CASSPISTDTQYF
>TRBJ1-5|TRBV6-1
CASGHNQPQHF
>TRBJ2-2|TRBV29-1
CSVGTGATGELFF
>TRBJ2-7|TRBV6-5
CASSYSRSYEQYF
>TRBJ2-3|TRBV19
CASSTGPNTDTQYF
>TRBJ2-5|TRBV19
CASSGTGQGETQYF
>TRBJ1-6|TRBV13
CASSWARTGSHSPLHF
>TRBJ2-7|TRBV6-5
CASSYSRGGPSYEQYF